This passage covers 2 T cell receptor beta chains from one sample sequenced in a study of HIV-infected patients and healthy controls. Alpha and beta constant-region primers primed reverse transcription of 400 to 500 ng RNA. Each of the alpha and beta chains got its own library through chain-specific third strand synthesis with indices. TCRdb re-called the 5' RACE reads with MiXCR, one entry per CDR3 protein. The sample has fewer than 15,000 distinct CDR3 sequences, 11% seen once; the top ten hold over 6%. No cell fractionation was done, so the repertoire covers all unsorted peripheral blood T cells. Source material: blood. These receptors came from an adult in good health.

The chain links TRBV20-1 to TRBJ2-7; 9 nucleotides match TRBD1. The V gene's germline CDR1 is DFQATT and CDR2 SNEGSKA (reference sequence). Trimming took 4 bases from V and 0 from J; bases not matched to a gene: 4. CDR3 length equals 14 residues. The CDR3 DNA sequence: TGCAGTGCTACTCGGACAGGGGACTCCTACGAGCAGTACTTC. As protein: CSATRTGDSYEQYF.

This clonotype was counted many times. This chain connects TRBV6-1 to TRBJ1-1, with 7 bases fitting TRBD1. V lost 2 bases, J lost 1 base, and 4 bases stayed unmatched. CDR1 MNHNS and CDR2 SASEGT come from the germline V gene. The CDR3 contains 15 residues. Here the CDR3 reads CASSEWQGGNTEAFF. The DNA of the CDR3 is TGTGCCAGCAGTGAATGGCAGGGGGGGAACACTGAAGCTTTCTTT.